Each of the 21 T cell receptor beta chains below was sequenced from the same sample in a study of blood T cell repertoires in COVID-19. Generated by immunoSEQ multiplex PCR, the TCRdb table keeps only in-frame clones and is missing some. The sample contains tens of thousands of clones, around 85% of which appear only once. The sequencing input was peripheral blood. The receptors stem from a man at least 80 years old with acute or convalescent COVID-19.

J is TRBJ2-5 and V is TRBV6-5, with a weak D call TRBD1 (6 bases). V gave up 2 bases and J gave up 5 bases, with 18 bases separating them. The CDR3 sequence is 16 residues long. Germline CDR1 reads MNHEY; CDR2 reads SVGAGI. CDR3 DNA sequence: TGTGCCAGCAGTTACAGGCTTTTGGGGGCCGGGGAGACCCAGTACTTC. Encoded protein: CASSYRLLGAGETQYF.

This chain connects TRBV14 to TRBJ2-7, with a weak D call TRBD2 (7 bases). This CDR3 has 14 residues. Trimming took 7 bases from V and 6 from J, leaving 19 bases between them. CDR1 SGHDN and CDR2 FVKESK come from the germline V gene. The CDR3 region has the DNA TGTGCCAGCAACCCCCAGGGGACTACGGGCGAGCAGTACTTC. Its protein product is CASNPQGTTGEQYF.

There are a few counts of this clone. V is TRBV6-2 or TRBV6-3 and J is TRBJ1-5; the match to TRBD1 covers 10 bases. Germline values: CDR1 MNHEY, CDR2 SVGEGT. Trimming removed 2 bases from V and 5 bases from J; junction bases left unmatched: 9. The CDR3 is 17 amino acids. CDR3 in DNA: TGTGCCAGCAGTTACCGAGCCGGGACAGGGGAACATCAGCCCCAGCATTTT. Translated, it gives CASSYRAGTGEHQPQHF.

The chain is built from TRBV4-1 and TRBJ1-5; D is undetermined. Trimming took off 0 bases at V and 1 base at J, with 7 bases between the two ends. CDR3 length: 15 residues. Germline CDR1 and CDR2: MGHRA and YSYEKL. CDR3 sequence (DNA): TGCGCCAGCAGCCAAGAGGCCCAAAGCAATCAGCCCCAGCATTTT. This sequence encodes CASSQEAQSNQPQHF.

This clone has a single count. Its ends do not fully match the called genes, so a read error is possible. V usage is TRBV2 and J usage is TRBJ2-5; 9 bases fit TRBD2. Germline lookup yields CDR1 SNHLY and CDR2 FYNNEI. The CDR3 sequence is 15 residues long. CDR3 amino acids: CASSVGGGAQGTQYF. The CDR3 DNA reads as TGTGCCAGCAGTGTGGGCGGGGGGGCACAAGGGACCCAGTACTTC.

This sequence joins TRBV7-2 and TRBJ1-1, with TRBD1 as a possible D gene (5 bases). The CDR3 consists of 18 residues. V lost 10 bases, J lost 3 bases, and 30 bases lay in between. Germline V gives CDR1 SGHTA, CDR2 FQGNSA. The CDR3: CATTGRPRPSDTDTEAFF. The CDR3, as DNA: TGTGCCACCACAGGACGCCCGCGACCCTCGGATACTGACACTGAAGCTTTCTTT.

This chain links TRBV28 with TRBJ2-2, with D uncertain. This CDR3 spans 13 amino acids. The V gene lost 4 bases and the J gene lost 1 base, with 4 bases spanning the gap. Germline values: CDR1 MDHEN, CDR2 SYDVKM. The CDR3 sequence is CASSSQNTGELFF. The DNA for the CDR3 is TGTGCCAGCAGTTCCCAGAACACCGGGGAGCTGTTTTTT.

The chain employs TRBV29-1 and TRBJ2-5, with D perhaps TRBD2 (7 bases). CDR3 length: 12 amino acids. V gave up 8 bases and J gave up 5 bases, with 15 bases separating them. Looked up from germline, CDR1 is SQVTM and CDR2 is ANQGSEA. The CDR3: CSLRGGAETQYF. CDR3 DNA sequence: TGCAGCCTGAGGGGGGGCGCGGAGACCCAGTACTTC.

J is TRBJ1-2 and V is TRBV3-1 (or the pseudogene TRBV3-2), with TRBD1 matching 9 bases. V shed 4 bases, J shed 2 bases, and the junction held 5 bases outside the gene matches. This CDR3 is 15 amino acids long. Germline assignment: CDR1 LGHDT and CDR2 YNNKEL (reference sequence). CDR3 in DNA: TGTGCCAGCAGCCCTACTGGGACAGGGAACTATGGCTACACCTTC. The encoded protein is CASSPTGTGNYGYTF.

The chain is built from TRBV5-4 and TRBJ1-2; D unclear. CDR1 and CDR2 (germline): SGHNT, YYREEE (reference sequence). Deletions cut 1 base from V and 4 bases from J, with 5 bases between. The CDR3 length is 12 residues. CDR3 coding DNA: TGTGCCAGCAGCTTGCTGAGCTATGGCTACACCTTC. Encoded protein: CASSLLSYGYTF.

This clone is a singleton in its sample. The chain is built from TRBV19 and TRBJ2-5; TRBD1 agrees at 8 bases. In germline, CDR1 is LNHDA, CDR2 SQIVND (reference sequence). J lost 4 bases, V lost 5 bases, and 15 bases had no gene match. The CDR3 totals 17 residues. CDR3 DNA sequence: TGTGCCAGTAGTGCCGCAGGACAGGGTAGGTCCCGAGAGACCCAGTACTTC. This gives the protein CASSAAGQGRSRETQYF.

The V gene is TRBV19, the J gene TRBJ2-3; D perhaps matches TRBD1 (5 bases). The V end was cut by 3 bases, the J end by 5 bases, with 12 bases between. This CDR3 comprises 14 residues. Looked up from germline, CDR1 is LNHDA and CDR2 is SQIVND (reference sequence). DNA for the CDR3: TGTGCCAGTAGTATCTCTCCAGGGCTAGATACGCAGTATTTT. This encodes CASSISPGLDTQYF.

The rearrangement uses TRBV19 and TRBJ2-3; possibly TRBD1 for D (6 bases). V gave up 8 bases and J gave up 3 bases, with 27 bases separating them. Per the germline V gene, CDR1 is LNHDA and CDR2 is SQIVND (reference sequence). This CDR3 spans 18 amino acids. For the CDR3, the DNA is TGTGCCAGTGCTCAATCATTGACAGGCGACCAAAAAACAGATACGCAGTATTTT. Its translation: CASAQSLTGDQKTDTQYF. Looking up the rest from reference TRBV19 and TRBJ2-3 gives the full variable domain: DGGITQSPKYLFRKEGQNVTLSCEQNLNHDAMYWYRQDPGQGLRLIYYSQIVNDFQKGDIAEGYSVSREKKESFPLTVTSAQKNPTAFYLCASAQSLTGDQKTDTQYFGPGTRLTVL.

Written as DNA, the CDR3 is TGTGCCAGCAGCCTCCCAAGCGGGAATGAGCAGTTCTTC. It yields the protein CASSLPSGNEQFF. The rearrangement links TRBV3-1 (or the pseudogene TRBV3-2) to TRBJ2-1; possible D gene TRBD2, 6 bases. CDR1 and CDR2 from the germline V gene are LGHDT and YNNKEL (reference sequence). The V gene lost 4 bases and the J gene lost 7 bases, with 11 bases spanning the gap. The CDR3 is 13 amino acids.

This chain links TRBV19 with TRBJ2-3; 8 nucleotides agree with TRBD2. Germline V gene sequence: CDR1 LNHDA, CDR2 SQIVND (reference sequence). The J segment lost 5 bases and the V segment lost 4 bases, leaving 5 bases of the junction unmatched. The CDR3 sequence is 14 residues long. The CDR3 bases are TGTGCCAGTAGTAGGGTAGCGGGACGAGATACGCAGTATTTT. Translation gives CASSRVAGRDTQYF.

The chain couples TRBV7-2 to TRBJ2-5; 8 bases match TRBD2. Germline V gene lookup returns CDR1 SGHTA and CDR2 FQGNSA. The ends lost 3 bases at V and 5 bases at J; junction bases unmatched: 17. This CDR3 has 18 residues. The CDR3 reads CASSFQPGSGASVETQYF. The DNA for the CDR3 is TGTGCCAGCAGCTTCCAGCCAGGTAGCGGGGCGTCGGTGGAGACCCAGTACTTC.

V usage is TRBV6-2 or TRBV6-3 and J usage is TRBJ2-1; D remains unclear. V lost 2 bases and J 8 bases, leaving 16 bases between the germline ends. The V gene's germline CDR1 is MNHEY and CDR2 SVGEGT. The CDR3 is 15 amino acids. CDR3 nucleotides: TGTGCCAGCAGTTACGACCCGGCTAGGAAGGATGAGCAGTTCTTC. Protein: CASSYDPARKDEQFF.

The chain links TRBV27 to TRBJ1-5; 12 nucleotides align to TRBD1. CDR1 is MNHEY and CDR2 is SMNVEV in the germline V gene (reference sequence). The J segment lost 7 bases and the V segment lost 2 bases, leaving 6 bases of the junction unmatched. This CDR3 has 16 residues. In DNA form, the CDR3 reads TGTGCCAGCAGTTTAAAATGGGACAGGGGGCTCCAGCCCCAGCATTTT. This sequence encodes CASSLKWDRGLQPQHF.

This sequence joins TRBV19 and TRBJ2-4, with D possibly being TRBD2 (6 bases). V lost 6 bases and J lost 1, with 13 bases in between. The germline V gene has CDR1 LNHDA and CDR2 SQIVND (reference sequence). The CDR3 extends over 15 amino acids. In DNA form, the CDR3 reads TGTGCCAGTAGGTGGAGGGGCCTGGCCAAAAACATTCAGTACTTC. It encodes CASRWRGLAKNIQYF.

This sequence joins TRBV6-4 and TRBJ2-1; tentatively, D is TRBD2 (5 bases). V was clipped by 0 bases and J by 1 base, with 13 bases between them. Germline V gives CDR1 MRHNA, CDR2 SNTAGT. The CDR3 has 17 residues. The CDR3 DNA reads as TGTGCCAGCAGTGACTCTGAGGGATCGCGATCCTACAATGAGCAGTTCTTC. The encoded protein is CASSDSEGSRSYNEQFF.

The rearrangement joins TRBV29-1 to TRBJ2-5; maybe TRBD1 (6 bases). V dropped 5 bases and J dropped 5 bases, with 12 bases sitting between them. Germline CDR1 and CDR2: SQVTM and ANQGSEA. This CDR3 is 12 amino acids long. The DNA of the CDR3 is TGCAGCGTTCAGGGGCCGGGGGAGACCCAGTACTTC. Amino acids: CSVQGPGETQYF. The whole variable domain, remainder taken from reference TRBV29-1 and TRBJ2-5, is SAVISQKPSRDICQRGTSLTIQCQVDSQVTMMFWYRQQPGQSLTLIATANQGSEATYESGFVIDKFPISRPNLTFSTLTVSNMSPEDSSIYLCSVQGPGETQYFGPGTRLLVL.